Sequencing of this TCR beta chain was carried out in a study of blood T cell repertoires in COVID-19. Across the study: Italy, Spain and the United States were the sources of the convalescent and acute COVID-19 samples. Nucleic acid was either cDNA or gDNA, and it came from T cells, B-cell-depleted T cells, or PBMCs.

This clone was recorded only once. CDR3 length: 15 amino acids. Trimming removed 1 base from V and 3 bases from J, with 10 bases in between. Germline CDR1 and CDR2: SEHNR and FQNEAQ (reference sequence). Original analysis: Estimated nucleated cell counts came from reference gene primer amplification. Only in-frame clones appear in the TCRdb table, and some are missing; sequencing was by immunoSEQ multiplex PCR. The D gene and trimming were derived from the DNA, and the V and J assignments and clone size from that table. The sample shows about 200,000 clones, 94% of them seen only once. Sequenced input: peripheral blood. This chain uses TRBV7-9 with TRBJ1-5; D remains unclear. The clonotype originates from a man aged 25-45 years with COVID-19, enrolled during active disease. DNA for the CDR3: TGTGCCAGCAGCTTAGAGACGGAGGACAATCAGCCCCAGCATTTT. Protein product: CASSLETEDNQPQHF.